Listed below are T cell receptor beta chains from one sample, sequenced in a study of neurological immune-mediated disorders. Each CDR3 protein is one row after TCRdb ran MiXCR on the 5' RACE reads. The table lists some 60,000 distinct CDR3 sequences, 3% to 4% of them singletons, with less than 2.5% in the top ten. Sequenced input: PBMCs. The receptors were sampled from a woman aged 50 to 60 with multiple sclerosis. Both conserved end residues are part of each CDR3. Fields, in order: clone size, V gene, J gene, CDR3 length, CDR3 protein. The size of a clone is reported for some rows only, either as once, few or many, or as a class for expanded clones.

many	TRBV9	TRBJ1-3	13	CASSSRSGNTIYF
many	TRBV3-1	TRBJ2-1	18	CASSQDRWDSGSTNEQFF
many	TRBV20-1	TRBJ1-2	14	CSARDHRFNYGYTF
few	TRBV5-1	TRBJ1-6	13	CASSLGQNSPLNF
many	TRBV7-2	TRBJ2-2	16	CASSPRGAPNTGELFF
-	TRBV7-2	TRBJ2-2	14	CASILQSNTGELFF
many	TRBV20-1	TRBJ1-2	13	CSARTSSNYGYTF
many	TRBV20-1	TRBJ2-1	15	CSARDILAGRNEQFF
many	TRBV27	TRBJ2-7	15	CASSYLRQGTYEQYF
many	TRBV20-1	TRBJ2-1	12	CSANDVRDEQFF
many	TRBV27	TRBJ1-5	13	CASSLLWGQPQHF
many	TRBV7-9	TRBJ2-7	15	CASSLSRDSSYEQYF
few	TRBV29-1	TRBJ2-1	17	CSALGLAGAGAYNEQFF
many	TRBV5-1	TRBJ1-1	13	CASREQGETEAFF